This paragraph covers one T cell receptor (beta chain) sequence. This sample was taken from a study of blood T cell repertoires in COVID-19. Only in-frame clones appear in the TCRdb table, and some are missing; sequencing was by immunoSEQ multiplex PCR. The sample has around 150,000 clones; roughly 86% are singletons. The CDR3 is 12 amino acids. Germline CDR1 reads LNHDA; CDR2 reads SQIVND (reference sequence). The V segment lost 8 bases and the J segment 7 bases; nucleotides outside the gene matches: 3. J is TRBJ1-2 and V is TRBV19, with 11 bases fitting TRBD1. The sequence was obtained from a man aged 18 to 29 with acute or convalescent COVID-19. Sequencing used peripheral blood. For the CDR3, the DNA is TGTGCCAGTGGGACAGGGGGTCGTGGCTACACCTTC. Amino acids: CASGTGGRGYTF.